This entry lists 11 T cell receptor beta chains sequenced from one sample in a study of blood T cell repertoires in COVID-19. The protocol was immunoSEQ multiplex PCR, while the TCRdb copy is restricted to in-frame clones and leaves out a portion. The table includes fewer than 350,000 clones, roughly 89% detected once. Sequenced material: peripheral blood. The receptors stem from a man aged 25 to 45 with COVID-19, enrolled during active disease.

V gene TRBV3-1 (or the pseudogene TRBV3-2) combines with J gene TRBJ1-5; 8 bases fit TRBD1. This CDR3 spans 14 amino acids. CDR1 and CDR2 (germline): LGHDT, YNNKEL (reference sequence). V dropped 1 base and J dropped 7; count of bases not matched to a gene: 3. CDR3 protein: CASSQGRGRQPQHF. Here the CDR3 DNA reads TGTGCCAGCAGCCAAGGCAGGGGGCGGCAGCCCCAGCATTTT.

DNA for the CDR3: TGTGCCAGCAGTTACTCAGGGATACAGGTTGAAGCTTTCTTT. It yields the protein CASSYSGIQVEAFF. The V and J genes are TRBV6-5 and TRBJ1-1; TRBD1 might be the D (5 bases). This CDR3 comprises 14 residues. The V end was cut by 0 bases, the J end by 7 bases, with 12 bases between. The germline gives CDR1 MNHEY, CDR2 SVGAGI.

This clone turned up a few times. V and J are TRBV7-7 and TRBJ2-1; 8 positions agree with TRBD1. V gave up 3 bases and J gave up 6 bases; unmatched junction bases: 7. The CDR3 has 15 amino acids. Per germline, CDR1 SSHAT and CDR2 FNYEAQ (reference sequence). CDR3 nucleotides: TGTGCCAGCAGCTTCCGACAGGGGATGGGCAATGAGCAGTTCTTC. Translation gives CASSFRQGMGNEQFF.

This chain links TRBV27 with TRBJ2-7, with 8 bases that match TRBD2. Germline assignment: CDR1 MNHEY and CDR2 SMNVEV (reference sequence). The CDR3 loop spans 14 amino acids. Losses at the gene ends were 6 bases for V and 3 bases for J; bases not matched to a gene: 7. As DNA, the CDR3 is TGTGCCAGCAGCCCCAATAGCGGGAACTACGAGCAGTACTTC. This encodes CASSPNSGNYEQYF.

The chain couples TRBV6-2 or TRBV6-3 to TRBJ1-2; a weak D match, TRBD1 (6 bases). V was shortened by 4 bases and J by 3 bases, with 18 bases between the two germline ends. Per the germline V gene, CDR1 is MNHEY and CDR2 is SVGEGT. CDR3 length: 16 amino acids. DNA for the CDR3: TGTGCCAGCAGTTTTTCCAACCCTACAGGGCACTATGGCTACACCTTC. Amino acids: CASSFSNPTGHYGYTF.

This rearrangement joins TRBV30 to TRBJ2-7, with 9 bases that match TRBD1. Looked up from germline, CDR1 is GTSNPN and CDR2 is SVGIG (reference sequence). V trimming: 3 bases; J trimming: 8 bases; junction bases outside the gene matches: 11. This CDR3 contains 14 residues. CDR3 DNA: TGTGCCTGGAGCCCCGGGACAGGGCTCAAAAAGCAGTACTTC. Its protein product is CAWSPGTGLKKQYF.

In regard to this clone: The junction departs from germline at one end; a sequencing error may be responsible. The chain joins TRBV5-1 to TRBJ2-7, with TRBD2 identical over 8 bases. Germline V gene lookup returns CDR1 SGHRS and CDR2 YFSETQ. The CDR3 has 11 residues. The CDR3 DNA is TGCGCCAGCAGCTCCGGGGGGGGCTGGAACTTC. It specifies CASSSGGGWNF.

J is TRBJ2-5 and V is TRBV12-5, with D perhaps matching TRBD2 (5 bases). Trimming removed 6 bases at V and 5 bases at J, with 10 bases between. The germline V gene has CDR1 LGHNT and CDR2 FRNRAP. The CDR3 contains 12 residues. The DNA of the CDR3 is TGTGCTAGTGGGTCAGGCGGGGAGACCCAGTACTTC. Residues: CASGSGGETQYF.

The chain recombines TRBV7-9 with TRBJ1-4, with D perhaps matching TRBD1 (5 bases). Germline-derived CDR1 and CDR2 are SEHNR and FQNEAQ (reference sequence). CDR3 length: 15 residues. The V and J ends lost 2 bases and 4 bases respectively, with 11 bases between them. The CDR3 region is CASSLSSTVNEKLFF. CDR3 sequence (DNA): TGTGCCAGCAGCTTATCGTCGACAGTTAATGAAAAACTGTTTTTT. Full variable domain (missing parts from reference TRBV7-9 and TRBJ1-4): DTGVSQNPRHKITKRGQNVTFRCDPISEHNRLYWYRQTLGQGPEFLTYFQNEAQLEKSRLLSDRFSAERPKGSFSTLEIQRTEQGDSAMYLCASSLSSTVNEKLFFGSGTQLSVL.

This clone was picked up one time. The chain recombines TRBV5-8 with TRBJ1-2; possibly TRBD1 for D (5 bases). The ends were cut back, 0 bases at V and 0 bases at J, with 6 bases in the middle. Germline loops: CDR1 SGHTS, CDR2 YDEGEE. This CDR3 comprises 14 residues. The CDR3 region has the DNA TGTGCCAGCAGCTTGGGGACAACTAACTATGGCTACACCTTC. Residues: CASSLGTTNYGYTF.

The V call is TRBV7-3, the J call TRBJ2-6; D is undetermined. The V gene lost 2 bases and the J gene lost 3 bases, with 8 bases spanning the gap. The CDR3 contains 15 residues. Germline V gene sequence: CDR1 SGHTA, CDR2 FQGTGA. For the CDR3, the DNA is TGTGCCAGCAGCTTAGAGAGATTTGGGGCCAACGTCCTGACTTTC. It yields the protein CASSLERFGANVLTF.